The next 29 T cell receptor beta chains were all read from a single sample in a study of blood T cell repertoires in COVID-19. Here immunoSEQ multiplex PCR was the method, and the copy in TCRdb shows in-frame clones only, minus some. The sample shows tens of thousands of clones, around 80% of them seen only once. The sequencing input was peripheral blood. The receptors were sampled from a man aged 50 to 59 with acute or convalescent COVID-19.

This clone was counted a few times. This rearrangement joins TRBV19 to TRBJ1-2; D may be TRBD1 (5 bases). The V gene lost 9 bases and the J gene lost 8 bases, with 22 bases spanning the gap. Germline V gene lookup returns CDR1 LNHDA and CDR2 SQIVND (reference sequence). The CDR3 length is 14 residues. The CDR3 DNA sequence: TGTGCCAGCCAACGGGAATCGTTGGGGGGGGGCTACACCTTC. Translating gives CASQRESLGGGYTF.

The rearrangement uses TRBV28 and TRBJ2-7, with TRBD2 matching 12 bases. V gave up 5 bases and J gave up 2 bases; unmatched junction bases: 7. The CDR3 loop spans 16 amino acids. CDR1 and CDR2 from the germline V gene are MDHEN and SYDVKM. The CDR3 sequence is CASSLSTSGRAYEQYF. Here the CDR3 DNA reads TGTGCCAGCAGTCTGTCGACTAGCGGGAGAGCCTACGAGCAGTACTTC.

V and J are TRBV20-1 and TRBJ2-1, with D maybe TRBD1 (5 bases). Germline CDR1 and CDR2: DFQATT and SNEGSKA (reference sequence). This CDR3 is 11 amino acids long. Between the trimmed V and J ends, which lost 4 bases and 8 bases, there was a span of 9 bases. For the CDR3, the DNA is TGCAGTGCTATAAGGGGTTATGAGCAGTTCTTC. Its protein product is CSAIRGYEQFF.

The CDR3 DNA reads as TGCGCCAGCAGCCCAAGACAGGGCGGGGAGCAGTACTTC. Its translation: CASSPRQGGEQYF. The chain joins TRBV5-1 to TRBJ2-7, with 7 bases identical to TRBD1. Germline V gene lookup returns CDR1 SGHRS and CDR2 YFSETQ. CDR3 length: 13 amino acids. The V and J ends lost 4 bases and 7 bases, in that order; junction bases with no gene match: 8.

The chain links TRBV5-1 to TRBJ2-7; 9 bases map to TRBD2. Germline trimming cut 0 bases from V and 4 bases from J; bases unmatched to any gene: 2. Germline V gene data show CDR1 as SGHRS and CDR2 as YFSETQ. The CDR3 spans 14 residues. As DNA, the CDR3 is TGCGCCAGCAGCTTGGGCGGGAGGGAGTACGAGCAGTACTTC. Protein product: CASSLGGREYEQYF.

The rearrangement joins TRBV7-9 to TRBJ1-4, with D possibly matching TRBD1 (6 bases). The CDR3 is made up of 16 amino acids. Germline lookup yields CDR1 SEHNR and CDR2 FQNEAQ (reference sequence). The V end was cut by 6 bases, the J end by 6 bases, with 20 bases between. The CDR3 here is CASSSGTGSFYEKLFF. The CDR3 DNA is TGTGCCAGCAGTTCCGGCACAGGGAGTTTCTATGAAAAACTGTTTTTT.

The chain couples TRBV27 to TRBJ1-1; D is ambiguous. CDR3 size: 18 residues. Trimming shortened V by 6 bases and J by 1 base, and 24 bases separated the two germline ends. CDR1 is MNHEY, CDR2 SMNVEV, per germline (reference sequence). CDR3 sequence (DNA): TGTGCCAGCAGCCCTTCCTCCAGTCGGGTCGAAACGAACACTGAAGCTTTCTTT. It specifies CASSPSSSRVETNTEAFF.

The chain links TRBV6-5 to TRBJ2-1, with 9 bases that match TRBD1. This CDR3 has 15 residues. The ends lost 6 bases at V and 6 bases at J; junction bases unmatched: 9. CDR1 and CDR2 from the germline V gene are MNHEY and SVGAGI. The CDR3 sequence: CASRVGTGIGNEQFF. The CDR3 nucleotides are TGTGCCAGCAGGGTGGGGACAGGGATCGGCAATGAGCAGTTCTTC.

The rearrangement uses TRBV12-3 or TRBV12-4 and TRBJ1-4, with D tentatively TRBD1 (6 bases). With 1 base removed from V and 7 bases from J, the gap between germline ends came to 7 bases. The CDR3 totals 13 residues. CDR3 amino acids: CASSLDRAEKLFF. The CDR3 nucleotides read TGTGCCAGCAGTTTAGACAGGGCTGAAAAACTGTTTTTT.

This clone is a singleton in its sample. The chain recombines TRBV28 with TRBJ1-2, with TRBD1 identical over 7 bases. There are 13 residues in the CDR3. Germline trimming cut 6 bases from V and 4 bases from J; bases unmatched to any gene: 5. Germline values: CDR1 MDHEN, CDR2 SYDVKM. The CDR3 DNA is TGTGCCAGCAGCAGACAGGGCCCCTATGGCTACACCTTC. Translation gives CASSRQGPYGYTF.

The gene calls are TRBV6-5 and TRBJ2-7; TRBD1 matches at 7 bases. The germline gives CDR1 MNHEY, CDR2 SVGAGI. The CDR3 is made up of 11 amino acids. After removal of 10 bases from V and 4 bases from J, the junction contained 4 bases not matched to a gene. The CDR3 DNA follows: TGTGCCACCTCAGGGGGTTACGAGCAGTACTTC. Residues: CATSGGYEQYF.

The table lists this clone with a count of one. The chain links TRBV5-4 to TRBJ1-1; D possibly corresponds to TRBD1 (5 bases). Trimming pared 0 bases from V and 5 bases from J, leaving 11 bases between. The CDR3 is 14 residues long. Germline CDR1 SGHNT, CDR2 YYREEE (reference sequence). CDR3 nucleotides: TGTGCCAGCAGCTTGGGACAGAAGGGAACTGAAGCTTTCTTT. The encoded protein is CASSLGQKGTEAFF.

The chain joins TRBV21-1 to TRBJ1-6; the table's D gene call, TRBD1, was not cross checked with the DNA. TRBV21-1 constitutes a pseudogene. CDR3 length: 15 amino acids. As DNA, the CDR3 is TGTGCCAGCAGCAAAGGAAGGGGTTGGGATTCACCCCTCCACTTT. Its protein is CASSKGRGWDSPLHF.

The count of this clone is one. The chain has TRBV9 and TRBJ2-1, with 8 positions matching TRBD2. This CDR3 spans 15 amino acids. Trimming removed 1 base from V and 7 bases from J; junction bases left unmatched: 7. CDR1 and CDR2 from the germline V gene are SGDLS and YYNGEE. CDR3 in DNA: TGTGCCAGCAGCGTAAGGCGGGGGGCTGGGAATGAGCAGTTCTTC. Translation: CASSVRRGAGNEQFF.

The chain has TRBV6-6 and TRBJ1-2; 7 nucleotides match TRBD1. The CDR3 runs to 13 residues. Germline CDR1 MNHNY, CDR2 SVGAGI (reference sequence). The ends lost 5 bases at V and 6 bases at J; junction bases unmatched: 6. The CDR3 protein is CASSAQGLDGYTF. The CDR3 region has the DNA TGTGCCAGCAGTGCACAGGGGTTGGATGGCTACACCTTC.

The chain carries TRBV30 and TRBJ2-7; 7 bases align to TRBD1. The CDR3 extends over 12 amino acids. The germline V gene encodes CDR1 GTSNPN and CDR2 SVGIG (reference sequence). Losses at the gene ends were 1 base for V and 3 bases for J; bases not matched to a gene: 0. CDR3 protein: CAWSGQGYEQYF. As DNA, the CDR3 is TGTGCCTGGAGTGGACAGGGCTACGAGCAGTACTTC.

The chain is built from TRBV5-1 and TRBJ2-3; 16 bases align to TRBD2. Germline CDR1 reads SGHRS; CDR2 reads YFSETQ. The length of the CDR3 is 22 residues. With V trimmed by 2 bases and J by 1 base, 16 bases remained unmatched. DNA for the CDR3: TGCGCCAGCAGCTTAGACTGGGAGACCGGGACTAGCGGGGGGGCTGGCACAGATACGCAGTATTTT. Its translation is CASSLDWETGTSGGAGTDTQYF. The variable domain in full, with the rest retrieved from reference TRBV5-1 and TRBJ2-3, is KAGVTQTPRYLIKTRGQQVTLSCSPISGHRSVSWYQQTPGQGLQFLFEYFSETQRNKGNFPGRFSGRQFSNSRSEMNVSTLELGDSALYLCASSLDWETGTSGGAGTDTQYFGPGTRLTVL.

The rearrangement uses TRBV20-1 and TRBJ2-7; 9 nucleotides line up with TRBD2. Germline V gene data show CDR1 as DFQATT and CDR2 as SNEGSKA (reference sequence). Trimming at V came to 3 bases and at J to 6 bases, leaving 6 bases not matched to a gene. The CDR3 runs 13 residues. DNA of the CDR3: TGCAGTGCTAGTGATTGGCGGGGGGGCGAGCAGTACTTC. Protein: CSASDWRGGEQYF.

CDR3 nucleotides: TGCAGCGTTGAAGTAACAGAAGGAAACACCATATATTTT. It encodes CSVEVTEGNTIYF. The chain recombines TRBV29-1 with TRBJ1-3, with unresolved D. This CDR3 has 13 amino acids. The V gene lost 1 base and the J gene lost 4 bases, with 8 bases spanning the gap. The germline V gene has CDR1 SQVTM and CDR2 ANQGSEA.

The rearrangement links TRBV7-6 to TRBJ2-3; D is undetermined. The CDR3 has 11 residues. V shed 5 bases and J shed 6 bases, with 6 bases lying between them. Germline CDR1 SGHVS, CDR2 FNYEAQ. CDR3 sequence reads: CASSPFDTQYF. CDR3 nucleotides: TGTGCCAGCAGCCCCTTCGATACGCAGTATTTT.

The chain is built from TRBV4-1 and TRBJ1-3; no clear D. The V gene lost 0 bases and the J gene lost 2 bases, with 11 bases spanning the gap. In germline, CDR1 is MGHRA, CDR2 YSYEKL. The length of the CDR3 is 16 residues. CDR3 in amino acids: CASSQDAVLTGNTIYF. CDR3 bases: TGCGCCAGCAGCCAAGATGCGGTTTTAACTGGAAACACCATATATTTT.

This clone was detected only once. CDR3 sequence (DNA): TGTGCCAGTCGGGACAGGAGATACTACGAGCAGTACTTC. It encodes CASRDRRYYEQYF. The chain couples TRBV19 to TRBJ2-7; 8 positions agree with TRBD1. The CDR3 loop spans 13 amino acids. Germline V lookup: CDR1 LNHDA, CDR2 SQIVND (reference sequence). The V gene end was trimmed by 8 bases and the J gene end by 3 bases; junction bases not matched to a gene: 6.

The chain combines TRBV4-1 with TRBJ2-3; D perhaps matches TRBD2 (6 bases). Germline values: CDR1 MGHRA, CDR2 YSYEKL. This CDR3 has 16 residues. Trimming shortened V by 1 base and J by 2 bases, and 13 bases separated the two germline ends. In DNA, the CDR3 is TGCGCCAGCAGCCAAGGGTGGGGACTGTCCACAGATACGCAGTATTTT. Translating it yields CASSQGWGLSTDTQYF.

The J gene is TRBJ1-2, the V gene TRBV19; no firm D call. The CDR3 has 12 amino acids. In germline, CDR1 is LNHDA, CDR2 SQIVND (reference sequence). V gave up 7 bases and J gave up 3 bases, with 9 bases separating them. DNA of the CDR3: TGTGCCAGTACCTTCCGGGACTATGGCTACACCTTC. This sequence encodes CASTFRDYGYTF.

The J gene is TRBJ2-5, the V gene TRBV7-6; TRBD1 agrees at 7 bases. Germline CDR1 is SGHVS and CDR2 is FNYEAQ. V shed 6 bases, J shed 5 bases, and the junction held 15 bases outside the gene matches. The CDR3 has 16 residues. For the CDR3, the DNA is TGTGCCAGCAGTCCAGTGGGTAGGGGGCGCGGGGAGACCCAGTACTTC. It is translated as CASSPVGRGRGETQYF.

The chain joins TRBV28 to TRBJ2-7, with D possibly matching TRBD1 (5 bases). Germline V CDR1 and CDR2: MDHEN, SYDVKM. CDR3 length: 14 amino acids. The V and J ends lost 4 bases and 2 bases respectively, with 12 bases between them. The CDR3 DNA follows: TGTGCCAGCAGTTCTCCCGGACACCCCTACGAGCAGTACTTC. This translates into CASSSPGHPYEQYF.

Only one count was recorded for this clone. This chain joins TRBV5-4 and TRBJ1-6; TRBD1 matches 7 bases. From germline, CDR1 is SGHNT and CDR2 YYREEE (reference sequence). The V segment lost 1 base and the J segment 10 bases; nucleotides outside the gene matches: 5. The length of the CDR3 is 14 residues. In DNA form, the CDR3 reads TGTGCCAGCAGCTTGTGGACAGGATCCTCACCCCTCCACTTT. It is translated as CASSLWTGSSPLHF.

The chain combines TRBV5-1 with TRBJ2-3; the match to TRBD1 covers 10 bases. Trimming cost V 4 bases and J 2 bases; bases outside gene matches: 10. The germline CDR1 and CDR2 sequences are SGHRS and YFSETQ. This CDR3 has 17 residues. As DNA, the CDR3 is TGCGCCAGCAGCAAAACGGGCGGGACAGGGGTCACAGATACGCAGTATTTT. As protein: CASSKTGGTGVTDTQYF.

V usage is TRBV10-3 and J usage is TRBJ1-6; D is perhaps TRBD1 (5 bases). The CDR3 is 14 residues long. Per germline, CDR1 ENHRY and CDR2 SYGVKD. The V end was cut by 10 bases, the J end by 7 bases, with 17 bases between. The CDR3 nucleotides are TGTGCCACGGGGGTGGACCGGGGAAATTCACCCCTCCACTTT. This translates into CATGVDRGNSPLHF.